This T cell receptor (beta chain) emerged from a study of response to subunit inactivated influenza vaccine. The CDR3 has 13 residues. The germline V and J ends were trimmed by 2 bases and 5 bases, with 10 bases remaining between them. Per the germline V gene, CDR1 is MNHEY and CDR2 is SVGEGT. MiXCR was run by TCRdb on the RT-PCR reads, yielding one entry per CDR3 protein. Of about 190,000 distinct CDR3 sequences listed, about an eighth were seen once; the top ten hold 26%. Study outcomes and limitations: With each seasonal influenza vaccination, the authors suggested, few new T cells are recruited.

The sample holds many counts of this clonotype. Its target is not known. V gene TRBV6-2 or TRBV6-3 combines with J gene TRBJ2-7; TRBD1 might be the D (6 bases). This receptor was taken from a man aged 50 or older who received an inactivated influenza vaccine. Specimen: CD8+ T cells sorted from PBMCs, collected more than 4 days after vaccination. The CDR3 loop reads CASSYNRADEQYF. CDR3 DNA sequence: TGTGCCAGCAGTTACAACAGGGCTGACGAGCAGTACTTC.